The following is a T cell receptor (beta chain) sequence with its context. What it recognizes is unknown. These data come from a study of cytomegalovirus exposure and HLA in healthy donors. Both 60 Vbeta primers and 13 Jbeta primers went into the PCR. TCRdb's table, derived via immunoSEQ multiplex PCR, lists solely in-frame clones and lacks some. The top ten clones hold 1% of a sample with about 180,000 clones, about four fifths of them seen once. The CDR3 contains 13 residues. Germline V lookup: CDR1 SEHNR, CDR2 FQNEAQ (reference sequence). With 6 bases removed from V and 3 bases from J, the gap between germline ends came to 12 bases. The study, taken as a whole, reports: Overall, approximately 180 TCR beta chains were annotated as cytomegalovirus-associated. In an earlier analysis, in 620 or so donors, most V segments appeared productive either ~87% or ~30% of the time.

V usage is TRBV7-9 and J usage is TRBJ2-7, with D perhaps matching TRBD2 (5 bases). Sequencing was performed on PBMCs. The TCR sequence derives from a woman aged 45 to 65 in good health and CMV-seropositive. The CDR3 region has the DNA TGTGCCAGCAGTCCAGACGGGATCTACGAGCAGTACTTC. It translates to CASSPDGIYEQYF.